Below are 2 T cell receptor beta chains sequenced from a single sample in a study of CD8 T cells in Susac syndrome. The authors reverse transcribed 0.5 to 1 ug RNA with random hexamers. In TCRdb, the immunoSEQ multiplex PCR reads were re-called with MiXCR into one record per CDR3 protein. Of 150,000 to 200,000 distinct CDR3 sequences in the sample, around 94% were seen once. Sequenced: CD4+ T cells from PBMCs. These receptors were taken from a human donor with multiple sclerosis.

The chain is built from TRBV30 and TRBJ2-6; 7 bases match TRBD2. This CDR3 spans 16 amino acids. Losses at the gene ends were 2 bases for V and 0 bases for J; bases not matched to a gene: 4. Germline lookup yields CDR1 GTSNPN and CDR2 SVGIG (reference sequence). In DNA form, the CDR3 reads TGTGCCTGGAGTCGGGACTACTTCTCTGGGGCCAACGTCCTGACTTTC. Residues: CAWSRDYFSGANVLTF.

The V call is TRBV11-2, the J call TRBJ2-3, with 15 bases identical to TRBD2. Germline V CDR1 and CDR2: SGHAT, FQNNGV. CDR3 length: 22 residues. With V trimmed by 1 base and J by 5 bases, 19 bases remained unmatched. The CDR3 DNA is TGTGCCAGCAGCTTAGTGGTGACGGTGGGGGGACTAGCGGGAGGAGGGGGAGATACGCAGTATTTT. Its protein product is CASSLVVTVGGLAGGGGDTQYF.